This T cell receptor beta chain stems from a study of T cells in tuberculosis. Study in general: In South Africa, adults with active tuberculosis were compared with IGRA-negative and latently infected IGRA-positive adolescents.

J was trimmed by 4 bases and V by 0 bases; bases with no gene match: 4. The germline V gene encodes CDR1 MNHEY and CDR2 SVGAGI. The CDR3 runs 15 residues. Time point here: new active TB diagnosis, blood taken before or within 7 days of starting treatment. Each donor contributed about 100,000 T cells on average, unsorted. Generated by immunoSEQ multiplex PCR, the TCRdb table keeps only in-frame clones and is missing some. Of about 30,000 clones in the sample, approximately 89% were seen once. This receptor was obtained from an adult with tuberculosis. Sequences were derived from PBMCs, sampled at tuberculosis diagnosis. V gene TRBV6-5 combines with J gene TRBJ2-5; 8 bases match TRBD1. Here the CDR3 reads CASSYSTTGGETQYF. Here the CDR3 DNA reads TGTGCCAGCAGTTACTCGACCACAGGGGGAGAGACCCAGTACTTC.